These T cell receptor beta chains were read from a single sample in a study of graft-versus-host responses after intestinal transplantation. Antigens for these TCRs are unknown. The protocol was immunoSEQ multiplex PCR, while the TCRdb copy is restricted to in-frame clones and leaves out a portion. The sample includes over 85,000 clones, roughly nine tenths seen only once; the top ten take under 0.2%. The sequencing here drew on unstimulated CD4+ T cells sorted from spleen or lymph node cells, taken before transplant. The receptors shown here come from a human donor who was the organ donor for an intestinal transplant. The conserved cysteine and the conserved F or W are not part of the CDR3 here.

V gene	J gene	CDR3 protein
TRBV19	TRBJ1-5	ASSTAGGQGYRQPQH
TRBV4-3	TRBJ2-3	ASSQGPSGGATDTQY
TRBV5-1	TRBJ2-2	ASSATSTGELF
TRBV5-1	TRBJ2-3	ASSPTSLTDTQY
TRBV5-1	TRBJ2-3	ASSLGAGQGIDTQY
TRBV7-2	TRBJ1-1	ASSYRGDTEAF
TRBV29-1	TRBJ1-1	SDTKQGKGAF
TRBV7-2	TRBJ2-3	ASSSRTASTDTQY
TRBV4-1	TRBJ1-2	ASSHPGRGNYGYT
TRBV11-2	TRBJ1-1	ASSLVRMGGSTEAF
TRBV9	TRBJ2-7	ASSQTAGAYEQY
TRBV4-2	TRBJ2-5	ASSQDPPFSVLETQY
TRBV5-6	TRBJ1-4	ASSLARNEKLF
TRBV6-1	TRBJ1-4	ASSVRGFANEKLF
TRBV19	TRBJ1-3	ASSRPGGLSGNTIY
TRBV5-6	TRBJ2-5	ASSSSGTGWRETQY
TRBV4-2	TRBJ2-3	ASSRERGSTDTQY
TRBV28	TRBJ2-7	ASSLTVYEQY
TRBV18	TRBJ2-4	ASSPEGFGAGSKNIQY
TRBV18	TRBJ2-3	ASSPLLLAGLPGDTQY
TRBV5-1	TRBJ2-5	ASSQTGTFQETQY
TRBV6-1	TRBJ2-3	ASSELAGGPDTQY
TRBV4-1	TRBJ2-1	ASSQGEAGGLVKNEQF
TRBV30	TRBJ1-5	AWSVRGTVSDSNQPQH
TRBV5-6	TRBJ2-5	ASSLAASGGQETQY
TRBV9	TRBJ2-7	ASSPWGQSSYEQY
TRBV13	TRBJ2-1	ASSFSGGAKYEQF
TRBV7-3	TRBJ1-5	ASNLRGPNQPQH
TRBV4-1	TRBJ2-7	ASAAGGSEYEQY
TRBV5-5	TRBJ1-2	ASSRDRLRDYGYT
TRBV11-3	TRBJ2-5	ASSSGNQETQY
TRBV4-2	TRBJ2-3	ASTRLAGSDTQY
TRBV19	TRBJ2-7	ASSRVGTGYEQY
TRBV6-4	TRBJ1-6	ASSDRENSPLH
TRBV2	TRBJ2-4	ASGDYKNIQY
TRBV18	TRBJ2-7	ASSPRQGQVLHEQY
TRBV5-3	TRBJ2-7	AGYGTSGDEQY
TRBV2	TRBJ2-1	ASRVGGANEQF